A single sample is the source of the 28 T cell receptor beta chains below, sequenced in a study of blood T cell repertoires in COVID-19. Sequencing was performed with immunoSEQ multiplex PCR; in TCRdb, only in-frame clones are kept and a portion is missing. Of more than 60,000 clones listed, approximately 80% are singletons. Material for sequencing was peripheral blood. All receptors derive from a man over 45 with COVID-19, enrolled during active disease.

The rearrangement joins TRBV5-1 to TRBJ2-3; 11 bases align to TRBD2. V gave up 1 base and J gave up 7 bases; unmatched junction bases: 2. Germline lookup yields CDR1 SGHRS and CDR2 YFSETQ. This CDR3 is 14 amino acids long. Here the CDR3 reads CASSLLAGGYTQYF. CDR3 nucleotide sequence: TGCGCCAGCAGCTTGCTAGCGGGGGGATATACGCAGTATTTT.

V usage is TRBV6-5 and J usage is TRBJ1-2, with 7 nucleotides matching TRBD1. The germline CDR1 and CDR2 sequences are MNHEY and SVGAGI. V lost 8 bases to trimming and J lost 5 bases; unmatched junction nucleotides: 5. CDR3 size: 12 residues. The CDR3 DNA sequence: TGTGCCAGCCGTACAGGGGAATATGGCTACACCTTC. Its protein is CASRTGEYGYTF.

The chain combines TRBV27 with TRBJ1-1; 7 nucleotides agree with TRBD1. Germline loops: CDR1 MNHEY, CDR2 SMNVEV (reference sequence). The CDR3 spans 15 residues. After removal of 3 bases from V and 1 base from J, the junction contained 5 bases not matched to a gene. CDR3 loop: CASSLGGTANTEAFF. CDR3 bases: TGTGCCAGCAGTTTGGGCGGGACAGCGAACACTGAAGCTTTCTTT.

V gene TRBV5-1 combines with J gene TRBJ2-5, with D possibly TRBD1 on 5 matching bases. Germline CDR1 is SGHRS and CDR2 is YFSETQ. The length of the CDR3 is 15 residues. Trimming shortened V by 0 bases and J by 4 bases, and 13 bases separated the two germline ends. Here the CDR3 reads CASSLAQGLGETQYF. CDR3 DNA: TGCGCCAGCAGCTTGGCCCAGGGCCTCGGAGAGACCCAGTACTTC.

This sequence joins TRBV5-1 and TRBJ1-1; D may be TRBD1 (5 bases). The germline V gene has CDR1 SGHRS and CDR2 YFSETQ. V gave up 1 base and J gave up 4 bases, with 11 bases separating them. This CDR3 spans 14 amino acids. As DNA, the CDR3 is TGCGCCAGCAGCTTGAGGGGTTTGGGCACTGAAGCTTTCTTT. Translating it yields CASSLRGLGTEAFF.

The rearrangement links TRBV24-1 to TRBJ2-5, with D maybe TRBD1 (6 bases). V was clipped by 4 bases and J by 2 bases, with 13 bases between them. The CDR3 consists of 15 residues. The germline CDR1 and CDR2 sequences are KGHDR and SFDVKD. This chain's CDR3 is CATSDPKDRQETQYF. CDR3 bases: TGTGCCACCAGTGACCCCAAAGACAGGCAAGAGACCCAGTACTTC.

The J gene is TRBJ2-5, the V gene TRBV25-1; D may be TRBD2 (6 bases). Germline CDR1 is MGHDK and CDR2 is SYGVNS. Trimming left V 4 bases short and J 5 bases short, with 20 bases between. The CDR3 totals 16 residues. The CDR3 sequence is CASSGGWGELRETQYF. The CDR3 bases are TGTGCCAGCAGTGGAGGTTGGGGGGAACTCCGGGAGACCCAGTACTTC. The full variable domain, rest sourced from reference TRBV25-1 and TRBJ2-5, is EADIYQTPRYLVIGTGKKITLECSQTMGHDKMYWYQQDPGMELHLIHYSYGVNSTEKGDLSSESTVSRIRTEHFPLTLESARPSHTSQYLCASSGGWGELRETQYFGPGTRLLVL.

This clone was observed a few times. The genes are TRBV19 and TRBJ1-2; D unresolved. V lost 8 bases and J 4 bases, leaving 14 bases between the germline ends. From germline, CDR1 is LNHDA and CDR2 SQIVND (reference sequence). The CDR3 has 13 amino acids. CDR3 sequence (DNA): TGTGCCAGTCGTGATAGGGAGAGCTATGGCTACACCTTC. Translation: CASRDRESYGYTF.

This chain uses TRBV10-3 with TRBJ1-5; possible D gene TRBD1, 6 bases. Trimming took 7 bases from V and 2 from J, leaving 12 bases between them. The CDR3 runs to 14 residues. CDR1 and CDR2 (germline): ENHRY, SYGVKD. The CDR3 reads CAIKQGEGNQPQHF. The CDR3 DNA sequence: TGTGCCATCAAACAGGGAGAAGGCAATCAGCCCCAGCATTTT.

This clone has just one count. The chain combines TRBV11-2 with TRBJ1-2, with 9 positions matching TRBD1. The CDR3 totals 15 residues. Germline V gene sequence: CDR1 SGHAT, CDR2 FQNNGV. With V trimmed by 5 bases and J by 3 bases, 7 bases remained unmatched. CDR3 residues: CASSVGTGLHYGYTF. The CDR3 bases are TGTGCCAGCAGCGTGGGGACAGGGTTACACTATGGCTACACCTTC.

The chain joins TRBV9 to TRBJ2-1; TRBD2 matches at 14 bases. CDR3 length: 17 amino acids. Trimming removed 2 bases from V and 4 bases from J; junction bases left unmatched: 5. CDR1 is SGDLS and CDR2 is YYNGEE in the germline V gene. The DNA of the CDR3 is TGTGCCAGCAGCGTTGACCGACTAGCGGGGGGGTACAATGAGCAGTTCTTC. Amino acids: CASSVDRLAGGYNEQFF.

The gene calls are TRBV7-2 and TRBJ2-2; D is possibly TRBD1 (6 bases). V shed 0 bases and J shed 7 bases, with 15 bases lying between them. This CDR3 has 16 amino acids. Germline lookup yields CDR1 SGHTA and CDR2 FQGNSA. CDR3 amino acids: CASSLAGGGRGGELFF. The CDR3 region has the DNA TGTGCCAGCAGCTTAGCGGGTGGGGGCCGAGGCGGGGAGCTGTTTTTT.

The CDR3 here is CASRSGQGDSPLHF. Here the CDR3 DNA reads TGTGCCAGCCGTTCCGGACAGGGGGATTCACCCCTCCACTTT. The rearrangement links TRBV6-5 to TRBJ1-6, with 10 bases aligning to TRBD1. Germline V lookup: CDR1 MNHEY, CDR2 SVGAGI. The CDR3 sequence is 14 residues long. V trimming: 8 bases; J trimming: 8 bases; junction bases outside the gene matches: 6.

The chain links TRBV5-1 to TRBJ2-5, with D possibly TRBD2 on 5 matching bases. Germline CDR1 SGHRS, CDR2 YFSETQ. The CDR3 contains 16 residues. The V gene lost 1 base and the J gene lost 2 bases, with 15 bases spanning the gap. The DNA for the CDR3 is TGCGCCAGCAGCTTGTTTCCGGGGTCGGGGCAAGAGACCCAGTACTTC. It yields the protein CASSLFPGSGQETQYF.

The J gene is TRBJ1-1, the V gene TRBV23-1; D possibly corresponds to TRBD1 (6 bases). TRBV23-1 is identified as an open reading frame with a role that is uncertain. This CDR3 spans 15 amino acids. V gave up 0 bases and J gave up 1 base, with 9 bases separating them. In DNA, the CDR3 is TGCGCCAGCAGTCAATCCCCCAGGGGGAACACTGAAGCTTTCTTT. It encodes CASSQSPRGNTEAFF.

The chain recombines TRBV15 with TRBJ2-7; 10 bases line up with TRBD2. Germline V gene sequence: CDR1 LNHNV, CDR2 YYDKDF (reference sequence). This CDR3 is built from 16 residues. J lost 0 bases, V lost 4 bases, and 6 bases had no gene match. In DNA, the CDR3 is TGTGCCACCAGCACAGCGGGGGGGTTAATCTCCTACGAGCAGTACTTC. Translation gives CATSTAGGLISYEQYF.

The CDR3 sequence is CSGGAPGMNEQFF. Here the CDR3 DNA reads TGCAGCGGGGGGGCCCCGGGGATGAATGAGCAGTTCTTC. The chain employs TRBV29-1 and TRBJ2-1; perhaps D is TRBD1 or TRBD2 (6 bases each). The germline gives CDR1 SQVTM, CDR2 ANQGSEA. The V and J ends lost 7 bases and 7 bases respectively, with 17 bases between them. The CDR3 sequence is 13 residues long.

This chain connects TRBV13 to TRBJ2-5, with TRBD2 identical over 8 bases. Germline V gene data show CDR1 as PRHDT and CDR2 as FYEKMQ (reference sequence). The CDR3 contains 18 residues. J gave up 5 bases and V 7 bases, and 21 bases lay outside the gene matches. The DNA of the CDR3 is TGTGCCAGCAAAAGTCTGGGCGGGGGGCACGACTCGCGCGAGACCCAGTACTTC. Protein: CASKSLGGGHDSRETQYF.

This chain uses TRBV18 with TRBJ2-7, with D hard to call. Trimming took off 8 bases at V and 1 base at J, with 6 bases between the two ends. Per germline, CDR1 KGHSH and CDR2 LQKENI. The CDR3 is 11 residues long. This CDR3 is CASTSSYEQYF. CDR3 nucleotide sequence: TGTGCCAGCACTTCTTCCTACGAGCAGTACTTC.

The rearrangement uses TRBV5-6 and TRBJ2-5; 9 bases are a match to TRBD2. This CDR3 contains 15 residues. J gave up 2 bases and V 3 bases, and 5 bases lay outside the gene matches. Germline V lookup: CDR1 SGHDT, CDR2 YYEEEE. CDR3 nucleotides: TGTGCCAGCAGCTACGCGGGGGGGCCACAAGAGACCCAGTACTTC. Protein: CASSYAGGPQETQYF.

The CDR3 region has the DNA TGTGCCAGCAGCGGGGGACAGGGGAGGACTGAAGCTTTCTTT. It codes for CASSGGQGRTEAFF. V gene TRBV11-2 combines with J gene TRBJ1-1; TRBD1 aligns across 10 bases. This CDR3 is 14 amino acids long. Losses at the gene ends were 5 bases for V and 5 bases for J; bases not matched to a gene: 5. Germline CDR1 reads SGHAT; CDR2 reads FQNNGV. Complete variable domain (other parts from reference TRBV11-2 and TRBJ1-1): EAGVAQSPRYKIIEKRQSVAFWCNPISGHATLYWYQQILGQGPKLLIQFQNNGVVDDSQLPKDRFSAERLKGVDSTLKIQPAKLEDSAVYLCASSGGQGRTEAFFGQGTRLTVV.

The chain has TRBV7-9 and TRBJ2-7, with D possibly TRBD2 on 6 matching bases. The CDR3 runs 14 residues. Per germline, CDR1 SEHNR and CDR2 FQNEAQ (reference sequence). V was shortened by 5 bases and J by 3 bases, with 14 bases between the two germline ends. CDR3 in DNA: TGTGCCAGCAGCACAGCCGGGGGAAACTACGAGCAGTACTTC. Residues: CASSTAGGNYEQYF.

V and J are TRBV5-1 and TRBJ2-4; 7 positions agree with TRBD1. Germline V gene lookup returns CDR1 SGHRS and CDR2 YFSETQ. The CDR3 contains 14 residues. The ends lost 6 bases at V and 8 bases at J; junction bases unmatched: 11. The CDR3 protein is CASTQGQQADIQYF. In nucleotides, the CDR3 is TGCGCCAGCACTCAGGGACAGCAGGCGGACATTCAGTACTTC.

This sequence joins TRBV5-6 and TRBJ1-6, with D tentatively TRBD1 (5 bases). The CDR3 covers 14 residues. Germline values: CDR1 SGHDT, CDR2 YYEEEE. V dropped 4 bases and J dropped 6 bases, with 11 bases sitting between them. The DNA of the CDR3 is TGTGCCAGCAGCCACGGACATATTAATTCACCCCTCCACTTT. Its translation: CASSHGHINSPLHF.

The CDR3 region is CASSPGFYEQYF. In DNA form, the CDR3 reads TGTGCCAGCAGCCCCGGGTTCTACGAGCAGTACTTC. This chain joins TRBV7-6 and TRBJ2-7, with no clear D. This CDR3 is 12 amino acids long. CDR1 and CDR2 from the germline V gene are SGHVS and FNYEAQ. The V and J ends lost 5 bases and 3 bases respectively, with 8 bases between them.

The CDR3 sequence: CASSVGGGSPETQYF. The CDR3, as DNA: TGTGCCAGCAGCGTAGGAGGGGGCTCCCCAGAGACCCAGTACTTC. The chain recombines TRBV9 with TRBJ2-5; 7 nucleotides match TRBD1. The CDR3 covers 15 residues. The trim removed 0 bases at V and 4 bases at J, leaving 6 bases unmatched. Germline V gives CDR1 SGDLS, CDR2 YYNGEE.

V gene TRBV11-2 combines with J gene TRBJ1-5; D remains unclear. CDR3 length: 15 amino acids. CDR1 is SGHAT and CDR2 is FQNNGV in the germline V gene. Trimming left V 1 base short and J 11 bases short, with 18 bases between. DNA for the CDR3: TGTGCCAGCAGCTTAGGAACCGGCCCGGGATCGGCCCAGCATTTT. Translation: CASSLGTGPGSAQHF.

The rearrangement uses TRBV6-2 or TRBV6-3 and TRBJ2-1, with TRBD2 matching 11 bases. The germline gives CDR1 MNHEY, CDR2 SVGEGT. CDR3 size: 15 residues. V lost 2 bases to trimming and J lost 7 bases; unmatched junction nucleotides: 4. This CDR3 reads CASSYLSGGANEQFF. The DNA of the CDR3 is TGTGCCAGCAGTTACCTTAGCGGGGGGGCAAATGAGCAGTTCTTC.